This T cell receptor beta chain was obtained from a study of blood T cell repertoires in COVID-19. Study context: PBMCs, B-cell-depleted T cells, or T cells provided the cDNA or gDNA that made up the material.

Germline V gives CDR1 SGHRS, CDR2 YFSETQ. Trimming removed 4 bases from V and 1 base from J; junction bases left unmatched: 3. This CDR3 has 15 residues. Source study methods: Amplifying reference gene primers gave estimates of nucleated cell counts. The table came from immunoSEQ multiplex PCR; TCRdb's copy has only in-frame clones and leaves some out. That table supplies the V and J calls and clone size; D and trimming were determined from the DNA. The sample has 230,000 or so clones, roughly 84% seen once. This TCR was recovered from a man over 45 with active or convalescent COVID-19. The chain joins TRBV5-1 to TRBJ1-1, with 11 bases that match TRBD1. The sequenced material came from peripheral blood. This chain's CDR3 is CASSPGTGGNTEAFF. The CDR3 nucleotides are TGCGCCAGCAGCCCGGGGACAGGGGGGAACACTGAAGCTTTCTTT.